One sample yielded the 27 T cell receptor beta chains listed below, sequenced in a study of cytomegalovirus exposure and HLA in healthy donors (dated by TCRdb to the late 2010s). The library was built by means of the immunoSEQ multiplex PCR assay. For the multiplex PCR, a mixture combining 60 forward primers for TCR Vbeta segments and 13 reverse primers for TCR Jbeta segments was used. TCRdb's version of the immuneACCESS table is confined to in-frame rearrangements and falls short of the full clone set. An unresolved V gene accounts for under half of the shortfall where checked; the remainder is of unknown origin. The sample contains roughly 220,000 clones, under 70% of them found a single time. 2.6% of the sample is taken by the ten largest. The sequencing input was PBMCs. The receptor set was obtained from a man aged 40-55 years in good health and CMV-seropositive.

The chain carries TRBV5-1 and TRBJ1-1; D uncertain. Germline V gives CDR1 SGHRS, CDR2 YFSETQ. The CDR3 has 14 amino acids. The V end lost 3 bases, the J end lost 1 base, and 10 bases lay between the germline ends. CDR3 DNA: TGCGCCAGCAGCTCGGGAGCCGGGAACACTGAAGCTTTCTTT. Its protein is CASSSGAGNTEAFF.

V and J are TRBV2 and TRBJ2-7; D remains ambiguous. Germline-derived CDR1 and CDR2 are SNHLY and FYNNEI. V shed 4 bases and J shed 2 bases, with 18 bases lying between them. The CDR3 loop spans 16 amino acids. The CDR3: CASSGVLITQTYEQYF. The CDR3 DNA is TGTGCCAGCAGTGGTGTTCTGATCACACAAACCTACGAGCAGTACTTC.

The J gene is TRBJ1-6, the V gene TRBV27; possibly TRBD1 for D (6 bases). The CDR3 loop spans 15 amino acids. In germline, CDR1 is MNHEY, CDR2 SMNVEV (reference sequence). With 7 bases removed from V and 6 bases from J, the gap between germline ends came to 16 bases. CDR3 region: CASKNGQRINSPLHF. Here the CDR3 DNA reads TGTGCCAGCAAGAACGGACAGCGCATTAATTCACCCCTCCACTTT.

V and J are TRBV7-9 and TRBJ1-1, with 8 bases aligning to TRBD1. The CDR3 is 14 residues long. The trim removed 6 bases at V and 3 bases at J, leaving 6 bases unmatched. Germline assignment: CDR1 SEHNR and CDR2 FQNEAQ (reference sequence). The CDR3 bases are TGTGCCAGCAGGAGACAGGGGTTTGACACTGAAGCTTTCTTT. It codes for CASRRQGFDTEAFF.

This clone was found once. The chain couples TRBV27 to TRBJ2-2; 10 nucleotides align to TRBD1. The trim removed 5 bases at V and 8 bases at J, leaving 11 bases unmatched. CDR1 is MNHEY and CDR2 is SMNVEV in the germline V gene (reference sequence). This CDR3 is built from 16 residues. The CDR3 sequence is CASSTRDRGGMGELFF. DNA for the CDR3: TGTGCCAGCAGTACCCGGGACAGGGGAGGGATGGGGGAGCTGTTTTTT.

V is TRBV4-1 and J is TRBJ2-5, with TRBD1 matching over 11 bases. The last part of the DNA fits TRBJ2-7 better; the J call may be wrong. The germline CDR1 and CDR2 sequences are MGHRA and YSYEKL. There are 14 residues in the CDR3. CDR3 in DNA: TGCGCCAGCAGCTTGGACAGGGGGCACTACGAGCAGTACTTC. Encoded protein: CASSLDRGHYEQYF.

This clone was detected a few times. V and J are TRBV7-2 and TRBJ2-5; D is perhaps TRBD1 (6 bases). Germline CDR1 and CDR2: SGHTA and FQGNSA. The CDR3 sequence is 14 residues long. With 6 bases removed from V and 7 bases from J, the gap between germline ends came to 18 bases. The CDR3 bases are TGTGCCAGCAGTGACCGGGACATTCTTGGGACCCAGTACTTC. It yields the protein CASSDRDILGTQYF.

The chain carries TRBV10-2 and TRBJ2-7, with D perhaps matching TRBD1 (6 bases). This CDR3 spans 16 amino acids. The V gene lost 2 bases and the J gene lost 1 base, with 15 bases spanning the gap. The germline CDR1 and CDR2 sequences are WSHSY and SAAADI. The CDR3 sequence: CASSEPPTGESYEQYF. The CDR3, as DNA: TGCGCCAGCAGTGAGCCCCCGACAGGAGAATCCTACGAGCAGTACTTC.

In nucleotides, the CDR3 is TGTGCCGGGTGGTCAGGACTAGCGGGGGTAGATACGCAGTATTTT. It is translated as CAGWSGLAGVDTQYF. The genes are TRBV6-6 and TRBJ2-3; 13 nucleotides agree with TRBD2. The junction had 10 bases not matched to a gene; V was cut back by 11 bases and J by 5 bases. The CDR3 is 15 residues long. CDR1 is MNHNY, CDR2 SVGAGI, per germline (reference sequence).

The genes are TRBV6-1 and TRBJ1-5, with a weak D call TRBD1 (5 bases). Germline-derived CDR1 and CDR2 are MNHNS and SASEGT. This CDR3 comprises 13 residues. The ends were cut back, 5 bases at V and 9 bases at J, with 14 bases in the middle. CDR3 amino acids: CASSSGRGRPQHF. CDR3 in DNA: TGTGCCAGCAGTTCAGGACGGGGGAGGCCCCAGCATTTT.

V and J are TRBV6-1 and TRBJ1-2; TRBD1 aligns across 7 bases. The J segment lost 0 bases and the V segment lost 6 bases, leaving 4 bases of the junction unmatched. The CDR3 extends over 14 amino acids. Germline assignment: CDR1 MNHNS and CDR2 SASEGT. The CDR3 region is CASRGTVANYGYTF. The CDR3 DNA sequence: TGTGCCAGCAGGGGGACAGTAGCTAACTATGGCTACACCTTC.

V usage is TRBV5-1 and J usage is TRBJ2-7; TRBD1 matches at 9 bases. Trimming took 5 bases from V and 5 from J; bases not matched to a gene: 8. The CDR3 contains 14 residues. Germline values: CDR1 SGHRS, CDR2 YFSETQ. The DNA for the CDR3 is TGCGCCAGCAGAGAGGGACAGGGTGGAAACGAGCAGTACTTC. It codes for CASREGQGGNEQYF.

The V and J genes are TRBV11-2 and TRBJ2-3; 9 bases align to TRBD2. The CDR3 has 15 residues. The J segment lost 5 bases and the V segment lost 2 bases, leaving 5 bases of the junction unmatched. Germline V lookup: CDR1 SGHAT, CDR2 FQNNGV. The CDR3 coding sequence is TGTGCCAGCAGCTTACTAGCGGGGATGAGAGATACGCAGTATTTT. This encodes CASSLLAGMRDTQYF.

The rearrangement links TRBV11-2 to TRBJ2-1, with D unresolved. Trimming left V 2 bases short and J 8 bases short, with 16 bases between. The CDR3 extends over 15 amino acids. Germline lookup yields CDR1 SGHAT and CDR2 FQNNGV. CDR3 region: CASSLMPTAQDEQFF. CDR3 coding DNA: TGTGCCAGCAGCTTAATGCCCACGGCGCAGGATGAGCAGTTCTTC. Full variable domain (outside the CDR3, taken from reference TRBV11-2 and TRBJ2-1): EAGVAQSPRYKIIEKRQSVAFWCNPISGHATLYWYQQILGQGPKLLIQFQNNGVVDDSQLPKDRFSAERLKGVDSTLKIQPAKLEDSAVYLCASSLMPTAQDEQFFGPGTRLTVL.

This chain connects TRBV5-1 to TRBJ2-6; D may be TRBD2 (7 bases). Germline V gives CDR1 SGHRS, CDR2 YFSETQ. This CDR3 is 16 amino acids long. Trimming removed 3 bases from V and 4 bases from J, with 14 bases in between. The CDR3 DNA follows: TGCGCCAGCAGCTCTGGGGGGGCGCAAGGGGCCAACGTCCTGACTTTC. It is translated as CASSSGGAQGANVLTF.

This chain uses TRBV7-9 with TRBJ1-5; D possibly corresponds to TRBD1 (5 bases). Deletions cut 1 base from V and 5 bases from J, with 15 bases between. CDR3 size: 16 residues. Germline V lookup: CDR1 SEHNR, CDR2 FQNEAQ (reference sequence). CDR3 protein: CASSLGRVRDDQPQHF. In DNA form, the CDR3 reads TGTGCCAGCAGCTTAGGACGGGTCAGGGATGATCAGCCCCAGCATTTT.

The V gene is TRBV6-6, the J gene TRBJ1-1; a weak D match, TRBD1 (6 bases). This CDR3 is built from 13 residues. The germline V gene encodes CDR1 MNHNY and CDR2 SVGAGI (reference sequence). The V end lost 4 bases, the J end lost 0 bases, and 6 bases lay between the germline ends. As DNA, the CDR3 is TGTGCCAGCAGTTGGGACATGAACACTGAAGCTTTCTTT. This gives the protein CASSWDMNTEAFF.

The chain uses TRBV10-2 and TRBJ2-7; D uncertain. This CDR3 has 11 amino acids. Germline values: CDR1 WSHSY, CDR2 SAAADI. Trimming took off 7 bases at V and 1 base at J, with 5 bases between the two ends. The CDR3 reads CASMYSYEQYF. In DNA, the CDR3 is TGCGCCAGCATGTATTCCTACGAGCAGTACTTC.

This sequence joins TRBV7-8 and TRBJ2-1; the D gene is possibly TRBD2 (6 bases). The CDR3 is 15 residues long. Germline CDR1 is SGHVS and CDR2 is FQNEAQ. The V end lost 0 bases, the J end lost 5 bases, and 11 bases lay between the germline ends. CDR3 amino acids: CASSLARRGHNEQFF. CDR3 bases: TGTGCCAGCAGCTTAGCCAGGCGGGGTCACAATGAGCAGTTCTTC.

Points on this clone: Different DNA sequences within this sample yield the same CDR3. V is TRBV5-1 and J is TRBJ1-5; D call uncertain. V was clipped by 0 bases and J by 0 bases, with 4 bases between them. Germline V gene lookup returns CDR1 SGHRS and CDR2 YFSETQ. The CDR3 spans 14 residues. CDR3 residues: CASSLDGSNQPQHF. CDR3 nucleotides: TGCGCCAGCAGCTTGGACGGTAGCAATCAGCCCCAGCATTTT.

This clone occurred a few times. The J gene is TRBJ1-3, the V gene TRBV13, with D maybe TRBD1 (6 bases). V lost 2 bases and J lost 11, with 13 bases in between. Germline CDR1 is PRHDT and CDR2 is FYEKMQ (reference sequence). The CDR3 sequence is 13 residues long. CDR3 residues: CASSLFSDSAIYF. In DNA, the CDR3 is TGTGCCAGCAGCTTATTTTCGGACAGTGCCATATATTTT.

The chain recombines TRBV19 with TRBJ1-5, with a possible D match to TRBD1 (6 bases). The CDR3 consists of 14 residues. V was pared by 0 bases and J by 15 bases, with 18 bases between. Germline V gene data show CDR1 as LNHDA and CDR2 as SQIVND (reference sequence). CDR3 bases: TGTGCCAGTAGTATAGACCCCCGGACAGTCCTGCCGCATTTT. This sequence encodes CASSIDPRTVLPHF.

This chain links TRBV12-5 with TRBJ2-3; tentative D call: TRBD2 (5 bases). Trimming stripped 1 base from V and 2 bases from J, with 7 bases between. CDR3 length: 14 amino acids. Germline CDR1 LGHNT, CDR2 FRNRAP. The CDR3 DNA follows: TGTGCTAGTGGTTTGGGACTATCCACAGATACGCAGTATTTT. It is translated as CASGLGLSTDTQYF.

For the CDR3, the DNA is TGTGCCAGCACTGACAGTTCAACCCGCTACGAGCAGTACTTC. It yields the protein CASTDSSTRYEQYF. This chain links TRBV6-1 with TRBJ2-7; tentative D call: TRBD1 (5 bases). Germline values: CDR1 MNHNS, CDR2 SASEGT. The length of the CDR3 is 14 residues. The V end was cut by 7 bases, the J end by 3 bases, with 16 bases between.

The chain links TRBV7-9 to TRBJ1-5; 12 nucleotides align to TRBD1. The CDR3 sequence is 17 residues long. Germline V gene sequence: CDR1 SEHNR, CDR2 FQNEAQ (reference sequence). The junction had 4 bases not matched to a gene; V was cut back by 4 bases and J by 0 bases. Written as DNA, the CDR3 is TGTGCCAGCAGCTCGGGACAGGGGGCCTTTAGCAATCAGCCCCAGCATTTT. It codes for CASSSGQGAFSNQPQHF.

The rearrangement uses TRBV19 and TRBJ2-1, with 9 bases matching TRBD2. V trimming: 10 bases; J trimming: 5 bases; junction bases outside the gene matches: 6. The CDR3 runs to 13 residues. Germline values: CDR1 LNHDA, CDR2 SQIVND (reference sequence). CDR3 DNA sequence: TGTGCCACATCCGGGACTAGCAACAATGAGCAGTTCTTC. Residues: CATSGTSNNEQFF.

V gene TRBV27 combines with J gene TRBJ2-7; 11 positions agree with TRBD2. The ends lost 3 bases at V and 4 bases at J; junction bases unmatched: 5. Per germline, CDR1 MNHEY and CDR2 SMNVEV (reference sequence). The length of the CDR3 is 15 residues. Written as DNA, the CDR3 is TGTGCCAGCAGTTTTCTAGCGGGGGGAAATTACGAGCAGTACTTC. Translated, it gives CASSFLAGGNYEQYF.